This entry features one T cell receptor beta chain sequence. The antigen remains undetermined. This specimen comes from a study of cytomegalovirus exposure and HLA in healthy donors. Study results and caveats: Cytomegalovirus association was assigned to approximately 160 TCR beta chains.

The germline V gene encodes CDR1 LGHNA and CDR2 YSLEER. The CDR3 totals 17 residues. The junction had 9 bases not matched to a gene; V was cut back by 0 bases and J by 2 bases. The primer mix had 60 Vbeta and 13 Jbeta primers. Libraries were prepared by immunoSEQ multiplex PCR; TCRdb keeps only in-frame clonotypes and omits some of them. The table for this sample gives roughly 140,000 clones. The receptor comes from a man aged 40-49 years in good health and CMV-seronegative. The sample comprised PBMCs. The J gene is TRBJ2-7, the V gene TRBV4-3, with 8 bases fitting TRBD1. CDR3 in DNA: TGCGCCAGCAGCCAAGAGACAGGGGCGGCGGAGCCCTACGAGCAGTACTTC. Its translation: CASSQETGAAEPYEQYF.